The clone carrying this T cell receptor (beta chain) showed up many times. Indicated time point: patch test 2, 6 weeks after DPC sensitization. Indicated treatment: therapeutic diphenylcyclopropenone sensitization with weekly scalp DPC. Sequencing started from total RNA isolated from unfractionated whole blood. The data derive from a study of human T cells and chemical hapten exposure. Study-level information: Throughout a study of roughly 5.5 months, patients underwent weekly scalp administration of diphenylcyclopropenone doses. After 6 days, upper back 0.01% DPC patch tests were scored.

V trimming: 3 bases; J trimming: 5 bases; junction bases outside the gene matches: 4. Germline CDR1 is ENHRY and CDR2 is SYGVKD. The CDR3 spans 16 residues. TCRdb re-called the RACE reads with MiXCR, one entry per CDR3 protein. This table holds about 40,000 distinct CDR3 sequences, about 3.5% found once. This clonotype was obtained from a man aged 40-50 years with alopecia areata. Some clones in this sample may be carry-over from other donors' samples. The chain employs TRBV10-3 and TRBJ2-3; TRBD2 matches 14 bases. Sequenced material: whole blood, taken in connection with sensitization to the hapten diphenylcyclopropenone (DPC). The CDR3 spells CAISERLAGGGDTQYF. The CDR3 nucleotides read TGTGCCATCAGTGAAAGACTAGCGGGAGGGGGAGATACGCAGTATTTT.